Each of the 31 T cell receptor beta chains below was sequenced from the same sample in a study of blood T cell repertoires in COVID-19. Some clones are missing from TCRdb's copy, which holds only in-frame ones; the method was immunoSEQ multiplex PCR. The profile shows around 260,000 clones, roughly 89% of them singletons. Sequenced: peripheral blood. These receptors were collected from a man between 25 and 39 years old with acute or convalescent COVID-19.

The CDR3 reads CASSPYAGFTYGYTF. In DNA, the CDR3 is TGTGCCAGTAGTCCTTACGCAGGATTTACCTATGGCTACACCTTC. The chain couples TRBV19 to TRBJ1-2; unclear D gene. Germline V gene lookup returns CDR1 LNHDA and CDR2 SQIVND (reference sequence). The CDR3 covers 15 residues. Between the trimmed V and J ends, which lost 5 bases and 4 bases, there was a span of 17 bases.

This clone was observed a handful of times. This sequence joins TRBV19 and TRBJ1-2; D is unresolved. Germline values: CDR1 LNHDA, CDR2 SQIVND (reference sequence). The V gene lost 7 bases and the J gene lost 7 bases, with 22 bases spanning the gap. CDR3 size: 15 residues. The CDR3 nucleotides are TGTGCCAGTACCTCCCCCGGAGCCGAAAACCGTGGCTACACCTTC. As protein: CASTSPGAENRGYTF. The full variable domain, completed using reference TRBV19 and TRBJ1-2, is DGGITQSPKYLFRKEGQNVTLSCEQNLNHDAMYWYRQDPGQGLRLIYYSQIVNDFQKGDIAEGYSVSREKKESFPLTVTSAQKNPTAFYLCASTSPGAENRGYTFGSGTRLTVV.

This sequence joins TRBV3-1 (or the pseudogene TRBV3-2) and TRBJ2-4, with D unclear. With 5 bases removed from V and 2 bases from J, the gap between germline ends came to 13 bases. CDR1 and CDR2 from the germline V gene are LGHDT and YNNKEL (reference sequence). This CDR3 contains 15 residues. This chain's CDR3 is CASSSTSDSKNIQYF. CDR3 DNA sequence: TGTGCCAGCAGCTCGACCTCCGACTCCAAAAACATTCAGTACTTC.

The V and J genes are TRBV19 and TRBJ1-5, with D hard to call. The CDR3 covers 15 residues. Trimming shortened V by 1 base and J by 4 bases, and 11 bases separated the two germline ends. Per the germline V gene, CDR1 is LNHDA and CDR2 is SQIVND (reference sequence). As DNA, the CDR3 is TGTGCCAGTAGTATAGCCCGTACAGAAAATCAGCCCCAGCATTTT. This gives the protein CASSIARTENQPQHF. Complete variable domain (other parts from reference TRBV19 and TRBJ1-5): DGGITQSPKYLFRKEGQNVTLSCEQNLNHDAMYWYRQDPGQGLRLIYYSQIVNDFQKGDIAEGYSVSREKKESFPLTVTSAQKNPTAFYLCASSIARTENQPQHFGDGTRLSIL.

This chain uses TRBV4-2 with TRBJ2-3, with a weak D call TRBD2 (6 bases). This CDR3 contains 13 residues. CDR1 is LGHNA and CDR2 is YNFKEQ in the germline V gene. With 0 bases removed from V and 6 bases from J, the gap between germline ends came to 7 bases. The CDR3 sequence: CASSQDAGDTQYF. The CDR3 DNA follows: TGTGCCAGCAGCCAAGATGCGGGGGATACGCAGTATTTT.

The chain has TRBV7-9 and TRBJ2-3; TRBD2 agrees at 13 bases. Germline assignment: CDR1 SEHNR and CDR2 FQNEAQ (reference sequence). The CDR3 extends over 16 amino acids. With V trimmed by 5 bases and J by 1 base, 3 bases remained unmatched. The CDR3 DNA reads TGTGCCAGCAGCCCTGGACTAGCGGGAGGCACAGATACGCAGTATTTT. Translation: CASSPGLAGGTDTQYF.

V is TRBV28 and J is TRBJ1-4; D not certain. V dropped 6 bases and J dropped 0 bases, with 8 bases sitting between them. CDR3 length equals 14 residues. Germline-derived CDR1 and CDR2 are MDHEN and SYDVKM. The CDR3 bases are TGTGCCAGCAGAGCTACCGCAACTAATGAAAAACTGTTTTTT. Translation gives CASRATATNEKLFF.

The J gene is TRBJ2-1, the V gene TRBV7-9, with 9 bases fitting TRBD2. The trim removed 6 bases at V and 0 bases at J, leaving 12 bases unmatched. The CDR3 contains 18 residues. Germline values: CDR1 SEHNR, CDR2 FQNEAQ (reference sequence). DNA of the CDR3: TGTGCCAGCAGTCGGAAGAGACCGGGACTAGCCTCCTACAATGAGCAGTTCTTC. Its protein product is CASSRKRPGLASYNEQFF.

The chain combines TRBV28 with TRBJ1-2, with D possibly being TRBD1 (6 bases). From germline, CDR1 is MDHEN and CDR2 SYDVKM. Trimming pared 5 bases from V and 8 bases from J, leaving 18 bases between. The CDR3 loop spans 14 amino acids. The CDR3 is CASSLPQTGRGYTF. DNA of the CDR3: TGTGCCAGCAGTCTTCCTCAGACAGGAAGGGGCTACACCTTC.

This chain joins TRBV6-1 and TRBJ2-7, with 7 bases lining up with TRBD2. The CDR3 has 15 amino acids. Per germline, CDR1 MNHNS and CDR2 SASEGT. Trimming cost V 3 bases and J 4 bases; bases outside gene matches: 9. In nucleotides, the CDR3 is TGTGCCAGCAGTGATACGGGACTACCTACTTACGAGCAGTACTTC. Translating gives CASSDTGLPTYEQYF.

This chain joins TRBV9 and TRBJ2-2, with no clear D. Trimming removed 0 bases at V and 4 bases at J, with 7 bases between. The CDR3 spans 14 residues. Germline CDR1 and CDR2: SGDLS and YYNGEE. CDR3 in amino acids: CASSVVQSTGELFF. The CDR3 bases are TGTGCCAGCAGCGTAGTACAGAGCACCGGGGAGCTGTTTTTT.

V and J are TRBV6-4 and TRBJ1-6; perhaps TRBD1 as D (5 bases). There are 17 residues in the CDR3. Germline CDR1 is MRHNA and CDR2 is SNTAGT. Trimming took 2 bases from V and 7 from J, leaving 18 bases between them. The CDR3 nucleotides read TGTGCCAGCAGTGACGGTTCGAGGGGAGGAAGAAATTCACCCCTCCACTTT. Its protein product is CASSDGSRGGRNSPLHF.

The V gene is TRBV28, the J gene TRBJ1-4; 7 bases map to TRBD1. Germline lookup yields CDR1 MDHEN and CDR2 SYDVKM. The CDR3 has 14 amino acids. V was clipped by 6 bases and J by 13 bases; unmatched bases: 14. The chain's CDR3 is CASSSDRFNARLFF. Written as DNA, the CDR3 is TGTGCCAGCAGCTCGGACAGGTTTAATGCAAGACTGTTTTTT.

The V call is TRBV11-3, the J call TRBJ2-5; 10 positions agree with TRBD2. Unmatched junction bases numbered 5, after V lost 5 bases and J lost 5 bases. Germline lookup yields CDR1 SGHNT and CDR2 YENEEA. CDR3 length: 14 amino acids. The CDR3 DNA reads TGTGCCAGCAGCCAAAGCGGGAGGGGGGAGACCCAGTACTTC. It yields the protein CASSQSGRGETQYF. Variable domain in full (rest from reference TRBV11-3 and TRBJ2-5): EAGVVQSPRYKIIEKKQPVAFWCNPISGHNTLYWYLQNLGQGPELLIRYENEEAVDDSQLPKDRFSAERLKGVDSTLKIQPAELGDSAVYLCASSQSGRGETQYFGPGTRLLVL.

The chain joins TRBV5-1 to TRBJ1-2, with D possibly being TRBD1 (5 bases). The CDR3 totals 12 residues. V gave up 0 bases and J gave up 5 bases, with 5 bases separating them. Germline CDR1 is SGHRS and CDR2 is YFSETQ. CDR3: CASSLEGYGYTF. The CDR3, as DNA: TGCGCCAGCAGCTTGGAGGGGTATGGCTACACCTTC. Supplemented by reference TRBV5-1 and TRBJ1-2, the full variable domain reads KAGVTQTPRYLIKTRGQQVTLSCSPISGHRSVSWYQQTPGQGLQFLFEYFSETQRNKGNFPGRFSGRQFSNSRSEMNVSTLELGDSALYLCASSLEGYGYTFGSGTRLTVV.

This chain joins TRBV18 and TRBJ1-2, with TRBD1 matching over 9 bases. J lost 3 bases, V lost 8 bases, and 10 bases had no gene match. The germline V gene has CDR1 KGHSH and CDR2 LQKENI. The CDR3 extends over 15 amino acids. The DNA for the CDR3 is TGTGCCAGCCGAGCAAACAGGGGGCAGGACTATGGCTACACCTTC. Translation gives CASRANRGQDYGYTF.

This chain links TRBV5-1 with TRBJ2-3; 11 bases map to TRBD2. CDR1 and CDR2 from the germline V gene are SGHRS and YFSETQ. V shed 0 bases, J shed 5 bases, and the junction held 11 bases outside the gene matches. This CDR3 has 18 residues. DNA for the CDR3: TGCGCCAGCAGCTTGGGACGGACTAGCGGGTCTGGGAGAGATACGCAGTATTTT. Amino acid sequence: CASSLGRTSGSGRDTQYF.

The chain recombines TRBV27 with TRBJ2-3; tentative D call: TRBD2 (5 bases). The length of the CDR3 is 15 residues. V lost 11 bases, J lost 4 bases, and 22 bases lay in between. Germline CDR1 reads MNHEY; CDR2 reads SMNVEV (reference sequence). The CDR3 nucleotides read TGTGCCTCTATAGAGCTAGGAGGTGGGGCAGATACGCAGTATTTT. This codes for CASIELGGGADTQYF.

The chain joins TRBV18 to TRBJ2-1; unclear D gene. Germline V gives CDR1 KGHSH, CDR2 LQKENI. This CDR3 has 13 amino acids. With 3 bases removed from V and 4 bases from J, the gap between germline ends came to 7 bases. CDR3 DNA sequence: TGTGCCAGCTCACCGCTGAGTTACAATGAGCAGTTCTTC. It translates to CASSPLSYNEQFF. Drawing the rest from reference TRBV18 and TRBJ2-1, the complete variable domain is NAGVMQNPRHLVRRRGQEARLRCSPMKGHSHVYWYRQLPEEGLKFMVYLQKENIIDESGMPKERFSAEFPKEGPSILRIQQVVRGDSAAYFCASSPLSYNEQFFGPGTRLTVL.

Here the CDR3 reads CASSLRGQGAYGYTF. The CDR3 nucleotides read TGTGCCAGCAGCTTACGAGGACAGGGGGCGTATGGCTACACCTTC. The V call is TRBV7-9, the J call TRBJ1-2; 11 bases line up with TRBD1. V shed 2 bases and J 5 bases; nucleotides not matched to a gene: 4. Germline V CDR1 and CDR2: SEHNR, FQNEAQ (reference sequence). CDR3 size: 15 residues. Together with reference TRBV7-9 and TRBJ1-2, the CDR3 gives the full variable domain: DTGVSQNPRHKITKRGQNVTFRCDPISEHNRLYWYRQTLGQGPEFLTYFQNEAQLEKSRLLSDRFSAERPKGSFSTLEIQRTEQGDSAMYLCASSLRGQGAYGYTFGSGTRLTVV.

V and J are TRBV7-9 and TRBJ2-3; D might be TRBD1 (6 bases). The germline V and J ends were trimmed by 0 bases and 2 bases, with 12 bases remaining between them. Germline lookup yields CDR1 SEHNR and CDR2 FQNEAQ (reference sequence). The CDR3 contains 16 residues. The CDR3 here is CASSLAGASSTDTQYF. CDR3 coding DNA: TGTGCCAGCAGCTTAGCGGGGGCCTCATCCACAGATACGCAGTATTTT.

This clone appeared a few times. The chain combines TRBV5-4 with TRBJ1-3; D is undetermined. CDR1 SGHNT and CDR2 YYREEE come from the germline V gene (reference sequence). The CDR3 spans 18 residues. Trimming took 0 bases from V and 4 from J, leaving 20 bases between them. The DNA for the CDR3 is TGTGCCAGCAGCTTGGGACCGGGCCTAGGACTCCTCGGAAACACCATATATTTT. It translates to CASSLGPGLGLLGNTIYF.

The chain couples TRBV7-6 to TRBJ1-3; D gene ambiguous. The germline gives CDR1 SGHVS, CDR2 FNYEAQ. The germline V and J ends were trimmed by 0 bases and 0 bases, with 9 bases remaining between them. The CDR3 runs 16 residues. The CDR3 region has the DNA TGTGCCAGCAGCTTAGCGAACACCAACTCTGGAAACACCATATATTTT. Its translation is CASSLANTNSGNTIYF.

The V call is TRBV30, the J call TRBJ2-6; D is unclear. The CDR3 contains 18 residues. From germline, CDR1 is GTSNPN and CDR2 SVGIG (reference sequence). V was shortened by 4 bases and J by 9 bases, with 28 bases between the two germline ends. CDR3 amino acids: CAWKPRGAIPNKINVLTF. DNA for the CDR3: TGTGCCTGGAAGCCTCGAGGTGCCATCCCAAATAAAATCAACGTCCTGACTTTC. The variable domain in full, with the rest retrieved from reference TRBV30 and TRBJ2-6, is SQTIHQWPATLVQPVGSPLSLECTVEGTSNPNLYWYRQAAGRGLQLLFYSVGIGQISSEVPQNLSASRPQDRQFILSSKKLLLSDSGFYLCAWKPRGAIPNKINVLTFGAGSRLTVL.

This sequence joins TRBV27 and TRBJ2-7; 7 positions agree with TRBD2. The CDR3 has 15 amino acids. Germline CDR1 and CDR2: MNHEY and SMNVEV (reference sequence). J was trimmed by 1 base and V by 5 bases; bases with no gene match: 8. DNA for the CDR3: TGTGCCAGCAGTCGACGGGGGGAAGCTTCCTACGAGCAGTACTTC. Translating it yields CASSRRGEASYEQYF.

This clone was seen more than once but under ten times. This sequence joins TRBV7-4 and TRBJ1-5; the D is unclear. CDR3 length equals 16 residues. V was clipped by 4 bases and J by 1 base, with 14 bases between them. Looked up from germline, CDR1 is SGHVT and CDR2 is SQSDAQ. For the CDR3, the DNA is TGTGCCAGCAGCTGGGTTCGGAGAAACAGCAATCAGCCCCAGCATTTT. Amino acids: CASSWVRRNSNQPQHF.

The chain carries TRBV28 and TRBJ1-3, with D possibly being TRBD1 (5 bases). V shed 3 bases and J shed 4 bases, with 7 bases lying between them. This CDR3 is built from 13 residues. The germline CDR1 and CDR2 sequences are MDHEN and SYDVKM. CDR3 loop: CASSFGGGNTIYF. DNA of the CDR3: TGTGCCAGCAGTTTTGGGGGGGGAAACACCATATATTTT.

This sequence joins TRBV2 and TRBJ1-2, with 9 bases that match TRBD1. From germline, CDR1 is SNHLY and CDR2 FYNNEI. The ends lost 5 bases at V and 4 bases at J; junction bases unmatched: 5. The CDR3 covers 14 residues. The CDR3 DNA reads TGTGCCAGCAGTTTTATGGGACAGGGCTATGGCTACACCTTC. Its translation: CASSFMGQGYGYTF.

V is TRBV19 and J is TRBJ2-7; 8 bases agree with TRBD2. The J segment lost 2 bases and the V segment lost 3 bases, leaving 6 bases of the junction unmatched. Looked up from germline, CDR1 is LNHDA and CDR2 is SQIVND (reference sequence). The CDR3 covers 15 residues. The CDR3 DNA follows: TGTGCCAGTAGTATCCCGGGAGGGGCAACCTACGAGCAGTACTTC. Amino acids: CASSIPGGATYEQYF.

CDR3 sequence: CASSPTDRVYGYTF. As DNA, the CDR3 is TGTGCCAGCTCACCGACGGACAGGGTCTATGGCTACACCTTC. The chain has TRBV18 and TRBJ1-2; 8 bases agree with TRBD1. Losses at the gene ends were 3 bases for V and 4 bases for J; bases not matched to a gene: 4. Germline V lookup: CDR1 KGHSH, CDR2 LQKENI. The CDR3 sequence is 14 residues long.

The V call is TRBV7-6, the J call TRBJ1-3, with 7 bases identical to TRBD1. Germline V gene data show CDR1 as SGHVS and CDR2 as FNYEAQ. V lost 6 bases, J lost 2 bases, and 7 bases stayed unmatched. The CDR3 contains 15 residues. In nucleotides, the CDR3 is TGTGCCAGCAGTCCCACAGGGGTGGCTGGAAACACCATATATTTT. Translating gives CASSPTGVAGNTIYF.